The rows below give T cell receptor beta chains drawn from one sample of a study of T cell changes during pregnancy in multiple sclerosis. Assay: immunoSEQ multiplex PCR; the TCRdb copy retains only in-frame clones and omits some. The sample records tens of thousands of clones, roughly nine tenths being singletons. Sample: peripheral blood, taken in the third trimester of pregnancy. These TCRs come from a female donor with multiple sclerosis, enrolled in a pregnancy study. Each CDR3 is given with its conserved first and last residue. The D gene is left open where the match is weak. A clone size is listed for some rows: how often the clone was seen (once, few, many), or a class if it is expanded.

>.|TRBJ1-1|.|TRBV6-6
TGTGCCAGCTCCCCCTCAGGGCGGACGAACACTGAAGCTTTCTTT
CASSPSGRTNTEAFF
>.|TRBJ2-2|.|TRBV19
TGTGCCAGTAGTATAGGTCCCGGGAGAGGGTACACCGGGGAGCTGTTTTTT
CASSIGPGRGYTGELFF
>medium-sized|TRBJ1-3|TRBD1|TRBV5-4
TGTGCCAGCAGCTGGGCGAATACAGGGGCTGGAAACACCATATATTTT
CASSWANTGAGNTIYF
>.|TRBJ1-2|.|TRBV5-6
TGTGCCAGCAGCCGACTAACAGTGGACCGATCAGAGTATGGCTACACCTTC
CASSRLTVDRSEYGYTF
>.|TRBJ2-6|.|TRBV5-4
TGTGCCAGCAGGACCGCGGGGTCTGGGGCCAACGTCCTGACTTTC
CASRTAGSGANVLTF
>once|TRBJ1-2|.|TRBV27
TGTGCCAGCAGTTTTAAAAGCGTCTCTTATGGCTACACCTTC
CASSFKSVSYGYTF
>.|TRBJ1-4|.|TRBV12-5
TGTGCTAGTGGTTTTGGGGGGTCGGGTTATGGAAAACTGTTTTTT
CASGFGGSGYGKLFF
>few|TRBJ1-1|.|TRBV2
TGTGCCAGCATCCTGAGGAACACTGAAGCTTTCTTT
CASILRNTEAFF
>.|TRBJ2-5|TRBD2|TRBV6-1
TGTGCCAGCAGTGTCGAACTAGCGGGAGGGGAGACCCAGTACTTC
CASSVELAGGETQYF
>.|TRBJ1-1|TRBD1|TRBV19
TGTGCCAGTAGTACCCGACAGGGGGCAATGGACACTGAAGCTTTCTTT
CASSTRQGAMDTEAFF
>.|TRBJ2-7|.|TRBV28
TGTGCCAGCAGTGGGCCAGGATTGGGGCCCTACGAGCAGTACTTC
CASSGPGLGPYEQYF
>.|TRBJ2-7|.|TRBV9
TGTGCCAGCAGCGTAGGACAGACGATCTACGAGCAGTACTTC
CASSVGQTIYEQYF
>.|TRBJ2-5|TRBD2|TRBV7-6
TGTGCCAGCAGCTATCCTCCGGGACTAGCGGGCGAGACCCAGTACTTC
CASSYPPGLAGETQYF
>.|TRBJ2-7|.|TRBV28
TGTGCCAGCAGCCGCCCATCGGACACCTCCTACGAGCAGTACTTC
CASSRPSDTSYEQYF
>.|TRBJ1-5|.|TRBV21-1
TGTGCCAGCGGATCGCAGGTGGGCAATCAGCCCCAGCATTTT
CASGSQVGNQPQHF
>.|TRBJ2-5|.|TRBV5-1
TGCGCCAGCAGCTTGGCCCGAGAGGAAGGAGAGACCCAGTACTTC
CASSLAREEGETQYF
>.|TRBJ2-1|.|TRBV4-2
TGTGCCAGCAGCCAAGAGCCGCGGGCCTCCGGTACTTACAATGAGCAGTTCTTC
CASSQEPRASGTYNEQFF
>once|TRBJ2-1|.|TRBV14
TGTGCCAGCAGCCAATTTGAGGGATACAATGAGCAGTTCTTC
CASSQFEGYNEQFF
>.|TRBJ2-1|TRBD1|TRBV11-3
TGTGCCAGCAGCTTGGGACAGGGGGCGTTACTCCCGAGCTCCTACAATGAGCAGTTCTTC
CASSLGQGALLPSSYNEQFF
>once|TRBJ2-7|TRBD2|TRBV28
TGTGCCAGCTGCCTCGCGGGAGGGTACGAGCAGTACTTC
CASCLAGGYEQYF
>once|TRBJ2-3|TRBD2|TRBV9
TGTGCCAGCAGCCCCGCGTTAGGAGCGGGAGGGCGAGATACGCAGTATTTT
CASSPALGAGGRDTQYF
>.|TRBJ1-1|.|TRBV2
TGTGCCAGCAGTGATACAGGACATAAAAGAGGGAACACTGAAGCTTTCTTT
CASSDTGHKRGNTEAFF
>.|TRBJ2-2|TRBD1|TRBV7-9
TGTGCCAGCAGCTCCCTCCCGGGACAGGGTGCGCCCGGGGAGCTGTTTTTT
CASSSLPGQGAPGELFF
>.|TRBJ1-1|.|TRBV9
TGTGCCAGCAGCGTAGAACAGGTCGGAGCTGAAGCTTTCTTT
CASSVEQVGAEAFF
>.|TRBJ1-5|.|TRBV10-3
TGTGCCATCAGTGACGGCCCGCCAGGGGACCAGCCCCAGCATTTT
CAISDGPPGDQPQHF
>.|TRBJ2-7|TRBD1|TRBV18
TGTGCCAGCTCACCGGGACAGGGGGCGTGGGAGCAGTACTTC
CASSPGQGAWEQYF
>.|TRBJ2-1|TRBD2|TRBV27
TGTGCCAGCAGTCCCCGACTAGCGGGAGGGTTTAATGAGCAGTTCTTC
CASSPRLAGGFNEQFF
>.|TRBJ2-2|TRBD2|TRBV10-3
TGTGCCACCAATCCTGCCGGGGGTACCGGGACTAGCATCAGGGAGCTGTTTTTT
CATNPAGGTGTSIRELFF
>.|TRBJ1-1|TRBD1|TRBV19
TGTGCCAGTAGTATAGATTCTACAGGGGATTCTGAAGCTTTCTTT
CASSIDSTGDSEAFF
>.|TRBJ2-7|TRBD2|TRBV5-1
TGCGCCAGCAGCTTTTATATAGCGGGAGAAGGCTACGAGCAGTACTTC
CASSFYIAGEGYEQYF
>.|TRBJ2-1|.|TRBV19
TGTGCCAGTAGTGTCAGGGAATCCTCCTACAATGAGCAGTTCTTC
CASSVRESSYNEQFF
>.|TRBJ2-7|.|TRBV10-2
TGCGCCAGCAGTGATATCGTAAGGGGGTTGGGCGAGCAGTACTTC
CASSDIVRGLGEQYF
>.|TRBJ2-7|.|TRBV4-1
TGCGCCAGCAGCCTCCACGGGTCCTACGAGCAGTACTTC
CASSLHGSYEQYF
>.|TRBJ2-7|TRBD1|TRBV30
TGTGCCTGGAGTGAAAAACTCCTCGACAGGGGGCGTCTGTACGAGCAGTACTTC
CAWSEKLLDRGRLYEQYF
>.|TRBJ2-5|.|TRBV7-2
TGTGCCAGCAGCTTAGGGGGCGGTAAAGAGACCCAGTACTTC
CASSLGGGKETQYF
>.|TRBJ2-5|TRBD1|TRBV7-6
TGTGCCAGCAGCGTACAGGGGGAGACCCAGTACTTC
CASSVQGETQYF
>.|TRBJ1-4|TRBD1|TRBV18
TGTGCCAGCTCACCCGGACAGGGTAGGGAAAAACTGTTTTTT
CASSPGQGREKLFF
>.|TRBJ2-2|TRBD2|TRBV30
TGTGCCTGGAGCCAGAACAGGGGGACTAGCGGGAGGAGGGGGAACACCGGGGAGCTGTTTTTT
CAWSQNRGTSGRRGNTGELFF
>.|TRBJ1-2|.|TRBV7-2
TGTGCCAGCAGCTCCAGTGACAGGCGCGGCTACACCTTC
CASSSSDRRGYTF
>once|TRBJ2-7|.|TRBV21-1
TGTGCCAGCAAACAGGACCCCTACGAGCAGTACTTC
CASKQDPYEQYF
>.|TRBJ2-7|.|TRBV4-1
TGCGCCAGCAGCCAAGTCGGCGGCGGCAGGGGAGAGCAGTACTTC
CASSQVGGGRGEQYF
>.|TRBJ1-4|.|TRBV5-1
TGCGCCAGCAGCTTGGGGGCAGCCCCAACTAATGAAAAACTGTTTTTT
CASSLGAAPTNEKLFF
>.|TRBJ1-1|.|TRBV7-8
TGTGCCAGCAGTTCATACAGAGTACACATGAACACTGAAGCTTTCTTT
CASSSYRVHMNTEAFF
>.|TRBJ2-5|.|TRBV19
TGTGCCAGTAGTGGGAGCACAGGGTCAGAGACCCAGTACTTC
CASSGSTGSETQYF
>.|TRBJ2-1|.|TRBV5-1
TGCGCCAGCAGCCCTTATAGCTCCTACAATGAGCAGTTCTTC
CASSPYSSYNEQFF
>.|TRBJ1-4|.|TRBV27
TGTGCCAGCAGTTTTTTAGGGACGGCGGGGGAAAAGGAAAAACTGTTTTTT
CASSFLGTAGEKEKLFF
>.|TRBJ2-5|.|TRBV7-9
TGTGCCAGCAGCACCCAGGGGAACCAAGAGACCCAGTACTTC
CASSTQGNQETQYF
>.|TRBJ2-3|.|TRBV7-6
TGTGCCAGTGCCCAATCTACCTTACGCACAGATACGCAGTATTTT
CASAQSTLRTDTQYF
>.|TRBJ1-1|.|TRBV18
TGTGCCAGCTCACCCCAGGGGAGCACTGAAGCTTTCTTT
CASSPQGSTEAFF
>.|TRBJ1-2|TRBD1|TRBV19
TGTGCCAGTAGTATAGCCGGCAGGGGGCGAGACTACTATGGCTACACCTTC
CASSIAGRGRDYYGYTF
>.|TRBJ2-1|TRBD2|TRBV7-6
TGTGCCAGCAGCTCTAGGTGGTCAGCGGGAGGGATTTACTCCTACAATGAGCAGTTCTTC
CASSSRWSAGGIYSYNEQFF
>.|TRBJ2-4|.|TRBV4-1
TGCGCCAGCAGCCAAGAACCCCCCGGGGGTAAAAACATTCAGTACTTC
CASSQEPPGGKNIQYF
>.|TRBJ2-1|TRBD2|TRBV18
TGTGCCAGCTCACCACATTCACTAGCGGGAGACAACTCCTACAATGAGCAGTTCTTC
CASSPHSLAGDNSYNEQFF
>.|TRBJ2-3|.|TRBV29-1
TGCAGCGTTGAAGATCCTATCACAGATACGCAGTATTTT
CSVEDPITDTQYF
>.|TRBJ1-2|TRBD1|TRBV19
TGTGCCAGTACCCCCCGGGACAGGTTTCGAACCTATGGCTACACCTTC
CASTPRDRFRTYGYTF
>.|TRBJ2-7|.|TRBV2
TGTGCCAGCAGTGGCCGGGGAGAGTACGAGCAGTACTTC
CASSGRGEYEQYF
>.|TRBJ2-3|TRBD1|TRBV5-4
TGTGCCAGCAGCCGGACAGGGGGCGCAGCGACAGATACGCAGTATTTT
CASSRTGGAATDTQYF
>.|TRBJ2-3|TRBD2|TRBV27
TGTGCCAGCAGTTTATCGCCGGGAGGTTTCACAGATACGCAGTATTTT
CASSLSPGGFTDTQYF
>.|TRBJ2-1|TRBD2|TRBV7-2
TGTGCCAGCAGCTCCCAGCGGGGAGCCTACAATGAGCAGTTCTTC
CASSSQRGAYNEQFF
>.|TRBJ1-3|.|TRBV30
TGTGCCTGGGACTCTACGGGGTCCTCTGGAAACACCATATATTTT
CAWDSTGSSGNTIYF